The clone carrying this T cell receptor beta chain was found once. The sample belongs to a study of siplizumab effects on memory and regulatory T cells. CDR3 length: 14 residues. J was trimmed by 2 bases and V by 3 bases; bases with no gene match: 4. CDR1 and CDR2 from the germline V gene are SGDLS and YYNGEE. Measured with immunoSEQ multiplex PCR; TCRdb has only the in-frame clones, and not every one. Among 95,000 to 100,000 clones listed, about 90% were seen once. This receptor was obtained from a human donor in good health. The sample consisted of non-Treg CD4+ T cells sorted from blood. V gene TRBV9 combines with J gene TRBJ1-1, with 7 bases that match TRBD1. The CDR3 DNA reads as TGTGCCAGCAGCGACCAGGGGGGAAACACTGAAGCTTTCTTT. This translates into CASSDQGGNTEAFF.